The rows below give T cell receptor beta chains drawn from one sample of a study of molecular identifiers for immune sequencing clone quantification. TCRdb processed the PCR reads anew with MiXCR; each CDR3 protein has one entry. The data show 10,000 to 12,000 distinct CDR3 sequences, with about 21% seen just once and 1.4% to 1.5% held by the top ten. Sample: naive CD8+ T cells from blood, with Jurkat cell RNA spiked in. Receptor source: a human donor in good health. Some libraries in this study had Jurkat cell RNA spiked in. CDR3s leave out the opening cysteine and the closing phenylalanine or tryptophan. The D gene is left open where the match is weak. Part of the rows lack a size; the others show once, few, many or a class for expanded clones.

V: TRBV2; size: medium-sized; length: 13; J: TRBJ2-5; D: -; CDR3: ASSVFEQGRETQY
V: TRBV13; size: -; length: 12; J: TRBJ2-7; D: -; CDR3: ASSFKGQPYEQY
V: TRBV7-6; size: medium-sized; length: 14; J: TRBJ1-5; D: -; CDR3: ASSEGHAYSNQPQH
V: TRBV28; size: medium-sized; length: 12; J: TRBJ2-3; D: TRBD1; CDR3: ASSSTGARDTQY
V: TRBV27; size: medium-sized; length: 13; J: TRBJ2-3; D: TRBD2; CDR3: ASSPETSGTDTQY
V: TRBV29-1; size: few; length: 12; J: TRBJ1-2; D: TRBD1; CDR3: SVGGATGGYGYT
V: TRBV10-3; size: medium-sized; length: 13; J: TRBJ1-4; D: -; CDR3: AISDLGGDMEKLF
V: TRBV20-1; size: medium-sized; length: 13; J: TRBJ1-2; D: -; CDR3: SARDRLKSGDGYT
V: TRBV2; size: many; length: 13; J: TRBJ2-3; D: -; CDR3: ANNLRDEGADTQY
V: TRBV23-1; size: medium-sized; length: 12; J: TRBJ2-5; D: TRBD1; CDR3: ANPGQVNEETQY
V: TRBV4-1; size: medium-sized; length: 13; J: TRBJ1-2; D: -; CDR3: ASSQDRQGDYGYT
V: TRBV13; size: -; length: 12; J: TRBJ2-7; D: TRBD2; CDR3: ASSPGLVPYEQY
V: TRBV10-2; size: -; length: 13; J: TRBJ2-5; D: -; CDR3: ASKSGPNREETQC
V: TRBV12-3/TRBV12-4; size: many; length: 13; J: TRBJ1-2; D: -; CDR3: ASSPGPVTHYGYT
V: TRBV7-2; size: medium-sized; length: 14; J: TRBJ2-1; D: TRBD2; CDR3: ASSPSIAGDPNEQF
V: TRBV2; size: medium-sized; length: 12; J: TRBJ1-1; D: TRBD1; CDR3: ARSRQGASGEAF
V: TRBV10-2; size: many; length: 13; J: TRBJ2-1; D: -; CDR3: ASSEVSGNYNEQF
V: TRBV27; size: medium-sized; length: 15; J: TRBJ1-6; D: TRBD1; CDR3: ASSLGTGASYNSPLH
V: TRBV3-1; size: -; length: 11; J: TRBJ2-7; D: -; CDR3: ASSPPDKGEQY
V: TRBV27; size: medium-sized; length: 15; J: TRBJ2-6; D: -; CDR3: ASSGWANTAGANVLT
V: TRBV19; size: few; length: 11; J: TRBJ2-2; D: -; CDR3: ASSMLSGGELF
V: TRBV28; size: few; length: 14; J: TRBJ2-7; D: TRBD2; CDR3: ASSGRLAGWAGEQY
V: TRBV27; size: medium-sized; length: 14; J: TRBJ2-7; D: -; CDR3: ASSPQGGWGVYEQY
V: TRBV5-6; size: many; length: 11; J: TRBJ1-6; D: -; CDR3: ASSLEYNSPLH
V: TRBV6-1; size: medium-sized; length: 13; J: TRBJ1-5; D: -; CDR3: ASSEWSKGNQPQH
V: TRBV7-9; size: -; length: 9; J: TRBJ2-1; D: -; CDR3: ASSWPNEQF
V: TRBV6-5; size: many; length: 11; J: TRBJ2-2; D: -; CDR3: ASSYGGTGELF
V: TRBV27; size: -; length: 16; J: TRBJ2-1; D: TRBD2; CDR3: ASSLPTSLAGDYNEQF
V: TRBV27; size: -; length: 12; J: TRBJ2-7; D: -; CDR3: ASSFRARSYEQY
V: TRBV11-3; size: many; length: 10; J: TRBJ2-3; D: -; CDR3: ASSLGEDTQY
V: TRBV14; size: medium-sized; length: 13; J: TRBJ2-5; D: -; CDR3: ASSPTDAVWPTQY
V: TRBV19; size: few; length: 12; J: TRBJ1-1; D: -; CDR3: ASTTGGAITEAF
V: TRBV12-3/TRBV12-4; size: many; length: 12; J: TRBJ2-7; D: TRBD1; CDR3: ASSEGTGVYEQY